What follows describes a single TCR beta chain. This sample is part of a study of OX40 agonist ivuxolimab in advanced cancers. The CDR3 contains 12 residues. Germline assignment: CDR1 SGHDN and CDR2 FVKESK. V lost 7 bases and J 0 bases, leaving 6 bases between the germline ends. Sequencing was performed with immunoSEQ multiplex PCR; in TCRdb, only in-frame clones are kept and a portion is missing. The profile covers more than 65,000 clones, with around 82% appearing a single time and 5% to 6% taken by the ten largest. The source is an adult with an advanced solid tumor such as melanoma, head and neck, liver or kidney cancer. Specimen: CD4+ or CD8+ T cells sorted from blood, collected in a trial of the OX40 agonist ivuxolimab. The gene calls are TRBV14 and TRBJ1-1; no definite D call. CDR3 region: CASKRLNTEAFF. The CDR3 region has the DNA TGTGCCAGCAAGCGGCTGAACACTGAAGCTTTCTTT. The entire variable domain, with the rest obtained from reference TRBV14 and TRBJ1-1, is as follows: EAGVTQFPSHSVIEKGQTVTLRCDPISGHDNLYWYRRVMGKEIKFLLHFVKESKQDESGMPNNRFLAERTGGTYSTLKVQPAELEDSGVYFCASKRLNTEAFFGQGTRLTVV.